The 23 T cell receptor beta chains given below trace back to one sample, sequenced in a study of Tregs in tolerant kidney transplant recipients. Assay: immunoSEQ multiplex PCR; the TCRdb copy retains only in-frame clones and omits some. The table shows hundreds of thousands of clones, with approximately 84% occurring only once. What was sequenced was CD4+ T cells from blood. These receptors came from a human donor in good health.

The chain links TRBV9 to TRBJ2-1, with 7 bases that match TRBD1. Per germline, CDR1 SGDLS and CDR2 YYNGEE. Trimming at V came to 0 bases and at J to 5 bases, leaving 2 bases not matched to a gene. The CDR3 has 14 residues. The CDR3 region is CASSVEGTDNEQFF. DNA of the CDR3: TGTGCCAGCAGCGTAGAGGGGACAGACAATGAGCAGTTCTTC.

The count of this clone is one. The chain joins TRBV7-9 to TRBJ1-2; D is possibly TRBD1 (5 bases). Between the trimmed V and J ends, which lost 5 bases and 11 bases, there was a span of 12 bases. The CDR3 covers 11 residues. The V gene's germline CDR1 is SEHNR and CDR2 FQNEAQ (reference sequence). CDR3 in DNA: TGTGCCAGCAGCCCAAGGGGTCTATACACCTTC. Its protein is CASSPRGLYTF. The full variable domain, its missing parts supplied by reference TRBV7-9 and TRBJ1-2, is DTGVSQNPRHKITKRGQNVTFRCDPISEHNRLYWYRQTLGQGPEFLTYFQNEAQLEKSRLLSDRFSAERPKGSFSTLEIQRTEQGDSAMYLCASSPRGLYTFGSGTRLTVV.

The table lists this clone with a few counts. The V call is TRBV5-1, the J call TRBJ2-5, with D possibly matching TRBD2 (5 bases). Germline V gene lookup returns CDR1 SGHRS and CDR2 YFSETQ. The CDR3 extends over 15 amino acids. Trimming took off 4 bases at V and 2 bases at J, with 15 bases between the two ends. The CDR3 DNA sequence: TGCGCCAGCAGCCGGGGTACGACCGTGCAAGAGACCCAGTACTTC. This translates into CASSRGTTVQETQYF. Looking up the rest from reference TRBV5-1 and TRBJ2-5 gives the full variable domain: KAGVTQTPRYLIKTRGQQVTLSCSPISGHRSVSWYQQTPGQGLQFLFEYFSETQRNKGNFPGRFSGRQFSNSRSEMNVSTLELGDSALYLCASSRGTTVQETQYFGPGTRLLVL.

The chain carries TRBV6-5 and TRBJ2-7; D remains ambiguous. Germline V gene data show CDR1 as MNHEY and CDR2 as SVGAGI. CDR3 length: 14 amino acids. The V and J ends lost 2 bases and 0 bases respectively, with 8 bases between them. CDR3 nucleotide sequence: TGTGCCAGCAGTTACATCCAAGGCTCCTACGAGCAGTACTTC. It yields the protein CASSYIQGSYEQYF.

This clone occurred a few times. The junction departs from the called germline gene at one end, perhaps through a read error. The CDR3: CASSPRPGDWIGF. The CDR3 bases are TGTGCCAGCTCACCACGCCCAGGGGACTGGATTGGCTTC. The V call is TRBV18, the J call TRBJ1-2; maybe TRBD1 (6 bases). The CDR3 is made up of 13 amino acids. Germline CDR1 is KGHSH and CDR2 is LQKENI.

The chain is built from TRBV27 and TRBJ2-4; 9 bases map to TRBD1. The CDR3 runs 18 residues. V was clipped by 8 bases and J by 3 bases; unmatched bases: 17. Germline V gene data show CDR1 as MNHEY and CDR2 as SMNVEV (reference sequence). The CDR3 is CASYPGQGRFVDKNIQYF. The CDR3 DNA reads as TGTGCCAGCTACCCGGGACAGGGAAGGTTCGTGGACAAAAACATTCAGTACTTC.

J is TRBJ1-2 and V is TRBV10-3; D unresolved. This CDR3 has 16 amino acids. V dropped 0 bases and J dropped 8 bases, with 19 bases sitting between them. Germline V gene sequence: CDR1 ENHRY, CDR2 SYGVKD. The chain's CDR3 is CAISESQPWGSRGYTF. DNA for the CDR3: TGTGCCATCAGTGAGTCGCAGCCGTGGGGTTCACGCGGCTACACCTTC.

The chain employs TRBV15 and TRBJ2-1; no reliable D call. The CDR3 totals 17 residues. The V end was cut by 0 bases, the J end by 0 bases, with 12 bases between. Germline assignment: CDR1 LNHNV and CDR2 YYDKDF (reference sequence). CDR3: CATSRDPAGSSYNEQFF. CDR3 DNA: TGTGCCACCAGCAGAGATCCGGCAGGATCCTCCTACAATGAGCAGTTCTTC.

In the case of this clone: The sample carries other DNA sequences with the same CDR3. V usage is TRBV18 and J usage is TRBJ2-1, with D tentatively TRBD2 (5 bases). Trimming left V 5 bases short and J 1 base short, with 9 bases between. There are 14 residues in the CDR3. Germline assignment: CDR1 KGHSH and CDR2 LQKENI. The CDR3 is CASSRGGSYNEQFF. The CDR3 coding sequence is TGTGCCAGCTCAAGAGGAGGTTCCTACAATGAGCAGTTCTTC.

This clone was seen a few times. The genes are TRBV6-1 and TRBJ1-6; D gene unclear. Trimming shortened V by 0 bases and J by 8 bases, and 2 bases separated the two germline ends. Germline V gene sequence: CDR1 MNHNS, CDR2 SASEGT. The CDR3 contains 12 residues. The CDR3 region is CASSEAHSPLHF. The DNA for the CDR3 is TGTGCCAGCAGTGAAGCGCATTCACCCCTCCACTTT.

The chain employs TRBV6-5 and TRBJ1-2, with 10 bases lining up with TRBD1. The CDR3 extends over 15 amino acids. The ends lost 6 bases at V and 4 bases at J; junction bases unmatched: 8. Germline V gene sequence: CDR1 MNHEY, CDR2 SVGAGI. This CDR3 reads CASSHDRGQVYGYTF. CDR3 nucleotides: TGTGCCAGCAGCCACGACAGGGGGCAAGTCTATGGCTACACCTTC.

About this clone itself: Different DNA sequences within this sample yield the same CDR3. The CDR3 region is CASSLRGGADTQYF. CDR3 sequence (DNA): TGTGCCAGCAGCTTGCGGGGTGGTGCAGATACGCAGTATTTT. This chain joins TRBV7-9 and TRBJ2-3, with a possible D match to TRBD2 (6 bases). V was shortened by 3 bases and J by 4 bases, with 11 bases between the two germline ends. The CDR3 loop spans 14 amino acids. The germline V gene encodes CDR1 SEHNR and CDR2 FQNEAQ (reference sequence).

This clone has only a few counts. The chain joins TRBV7-3 to TRBJ1-3; D is perhaps TRBD1 (5 bases). The germline gives CDR1 SGHTA, CDR2 FQGTGA. CDR3 length: 15 amino acids. The V and J ends lost 5 bases and 3 bases respectively, with 14 bases between them. CDR3 coding DNA: TGTGCCAGCAGCAAGGCCGGGACGGTTGGAAACACCATATATTTT. This codes for CASSKAGTVGNTIYF.

This clone was seen only a few times. The chain links TRBV2 to TRBJ2-2, with a tentative D call TRBD2 (7 bases). The germline V gene has CDR1 SNHLY and CDR2 FYNNEI. V lost 7 bases, J lost 3 bases, and 15 bases lay in between. This CDR3 is 15 amino acids long. CDR3 sequence: CASNGRGAYTGELFF. For the CDR3, the DNA is TGTGCCAGCAATGGCCGGGGGGCCTACACCGGGGAGCTGTTTTTT.

The CDR3 spells CASSLEGTGGSEAFF. As DNA, the CDR3 is TGCGCCAGCAGCTTGGAAGGGACAGGGGGTTCTGAAGCTTTCTTT. The chain joins TRBV5-1 to TRBJ1-1; 11 bases are a match to TRBD1. CDR1 and CDR2 (germline): SGHRS, YFSETQ. V shed 0 bases, J shed 6 bases, and the junction held 4 bases outside the gene matches. CDR3 length equals 15 residues.

This chain connects TRBV27 to TRBJ1-5; the match to TRBD1 covers 10 bases. CDR1 and CDR2 from the germline V gene are MNHEY and SMNVEV (reference sequence). V trimming: 5 bases; J trimming: 7 bases; junction bases outside the gene matches: 14. The CDR3 has 17 amino acids. The CDR3 region has the DNA TGTGCCAGCAGTAGGAGGGGGACAGGGGAGACGCGACAGCCCCAGCATTTT. This encodes CASSRRGTGETRQPQHF.

The chain carries TRBV4-1 and TRBJ2-3; the match to TRBD2 covers 13 bases. The ends lost 1 base at V and 5 bases at J; junction bases unmatched: 9. The CDR3 runs 18 residues. CDR1 is MGHRA, CDR2 YSYEKL, per germline. CDR3 loop: CASSQAPLAGGPRDTQYF. The CDR3 bases are TGCGCCAGCAGCCAAGCTCCACTAGCGGGAGGGCCCCGAGATACGCAGTATTTT.

The chain is built from TRBV12-5 and TRBJ1-1, with 10 nucleotides matching TRBD1. Germline values: CDR1 LGHNT, CDR2 FRNRAP. The CDR3 is made up of 18 amino acids. Trimming took 0 bases from V and 6 from J; bases not matched to a gene: 13. The CDR3 region has the DNA TGTGCTAGTGGTTTGGTACGAGATGGACAGGGGGTTTTTCCTGAAGCTTTCTTT. This gives the protein CASGLVRDGQGVFPEAFF.

The V gene is TRBV5-1, the J gene TRBJ1-2; D might be TRBD1 (6 bases). This CDR3 is 15 amino acids long. V was clipped by 3 bases and J by 5 bases, with 17 bases between them. Germline lookup yields CDR1 SGHRS and CDR2 YFSETQ. The CDR3 sequence is CASSWGPDSLYGYTF. The CDR3 DNA sequence: TGCGCCAGCAGCTGGGGGCCTGACAGTTTATATGGCTACACCTTC.

This chain connects TRBV30 to TRBJ2-3, with D uncertain. The CDR3 is 13 amino acids. V lost 0 bases to trimming and J lost 5 bases, with 9 bases between them. CDR1 GTSNPN and CDR2 SVGIG come from the germline V gene (reference sequence). CDR3 sequence: CAWSVLFGDTQYF. As DNA, the CDR3 is TGTGCCTGGAGTGTGTTGTTTGGAGATACGCAGTATTTT.

The chain is built from TRBV6-6 and TRBJ2-7; D is undetermined. The CDR3 length is 13 residues. Germline V CDR1 and CDR2: MNHNY, SVGAGI (reference sequence). V was trimmed by 6 bases and J by 2 bases, leaving 11 bases between them. The CDR3 is CASRVPATYEQYF. The CDR3 nucleotides are TGTGCCAGCAGAGTCCCGGCCACCTACGAGCAGTACTTC.

In this sample, this clone turned up once. This chain uses TRBV5-1 with TRBJ1-5; a weak D match, TRBD1 (5 bases). The V end lost 2 bases, the J end lost 7 bases, and 13 bases lay between the germline ends. This CDR3 is 14 amino acids long. Looked up from germline, CDR1 is SGHRS and CDR2 is YFSETQ. CDR3 protein: CASSFTGVEQPQHF. The DNA for the CDR3 is TGCGCCAGCAGCTTTACGGGGGTGGAGCAGCCCCAGCATTTT.

V and J are TRBV4-2 and TRBJ2-1, with 10 bases fitting TRBD1. Germline CDR1 reads LGHNA; CDR2 reads YNFKEQ. V shed 0 bases and J 1 base; nucleotides not matched to a gene: 12. The CDR3 extends over 20 amino acids. CDR3 region: CASSQEPDRGRFLSYNEQFF. In nucleotides, the CDR3 is TGTGCCAGCAGCCAAGAGCCCGACAGGGGGCGATTCTTGTCCTACAATGAGCAGTTCTTC.